Following are 24 T cell receptor beta chains from one sample sequenced in a study of blood T cell repertoires in COVID-19. TCRdb's copy holds only in-frame clones and misses some; the assay was immunoSEQ multiplex PCR. The sample has 200,000 or so clones; more than 80% are singletons. Specimen: PBMCs or T cells enriched from blood (not recorded which). The receptors here all came from a man aged 55-75 years who had recovered from COVID-19.

This clone was picked up a small number of times. The junction and the germline gene differ at one end; a read error may be behind it. This chain joins TRBV5-6 and TRBJ1-2, with 9 bases aligning to TRBD1. This CDR3 has 14 residues. CDR1 is SGHDT and CDR2 is YYEEEE in the germline V gene. CDR3 loop: CASSLGDRVHGYTF. CDR3 nucleotides: TGTGCCAGCAGCTTGGGGGACAGGGTACATGGTTACACCTTC.

The V gene is TRBV5-8, the J gene TRBJ1-6; 8 bases map to TRBD1. With 0 bases clipped from V and 10 bases from J, the junction kept 6 bases outside the gene matches. Germline lookup yields CDR1 SGHTS and CDR2 YDEGEE. The CDR3 spans 15 residues. CDR3 amino acids: CASSLVPTGASPLHF. In DNA form, the CDR3 reads TGTGCCAGCAGCTTGGTTCCGACAGGGGCCTCACCCCTCCACTTT.

This clone appeared a single time. The rearrangement joins TRBV11-2 to TRBJ1-4; possible D gene TRBD1, 6 bases. The V end lost 4 bases, the J end lost 0 bases, and 9 bases lay between the germline ends. Germline V lookup: CDR1 SGHAT, CDR2 FQNNGV. This CDR3 contains 15 residues. The CDR3 DNA is TGTGCCAGCAGCTCAGGGGCTTCAACTAATGAAAAACTGTTTTTT. Its translation is CASSSGASTNEKLFF.

The gene calls are TRBV5-1 and TRBJ2-3; 7 positions match TRBD1. With 7 bases clipped from V and 0 bases from J, the junction kept 17 bases outside the gene matches. The CDR3 is 18 amino acids. Germline values: CDR1 SGHRS, CDR2 YFSETQ. CDR3 nucleotide sequence: TGCGCCAGCCGGCTGTGGGACAGAAACCTCTACAGCACAGATACGCAGTATTTT. Translating gives CASRLWDRNLYSTDTQYF. The variable domain in full, with the rest retrieved from reference TRBV5-1 and TRBJ2-3, is KAGVTQTPRYLIKTRGQQVTLSCSPISGHRSVSWYQQTPGQGLQFLFEYFSETQRNKGNFPGRFSGRQFSNSRSEMNVSTLELGDSALYLCASRLWDRNLYSTDTQYFGPGTRLTVL.

V usage is TRBV18 and J usage is TRBJ1-2; no reliable D call. The CDR3 loop spans 14 amino acids. Germline V gene data show CDR1 as KGHSH and CDR2 as LQKENI. The V end was cut by 1 base, the J end by 4 bases, with 10 bases between. The CDR3 DNA reads as TGTGCCAGCTCACCACTCTCACTCCCCTATGGCTACACCTTC. Amino acids: CASSPLSLPYGYTF.

The chain has TRBV29-1 and TRBJ2-7; TRBD1 aligns across 8 bases. The CDR3 loop spans 13 amino acids. Per germline, CDR1 SQVTM and CDR2 ANQGSEA. Trimming cost V 2 bases and J 6 bases; bases outside gene matches: 6. The CDR3 sequence is CSVEPQGAGEQYF. CDR3 coding DNA: TGCAGCGTTGAACCCCAGGGGGCTGGCGAGCAGTACTTC.

The V call is TRBV7-2, the J call TRBJ1-6; D remains unclear. This CDR3 region has 15 residues. V was cut by 4 bases and J by 9 bases, with 16 bases left in between. The germline V gene encodes CDR1 SGHTA and CDR2 FQGNSA. CDR3 DNA: TGTGCCAGCAGCTCCTCTGGGTCCCGGGGTTCACCCCTCCACTTT. It yields the protein CASSSSGSRGSPLHF.

The chain couples TRBV18 to TRBJ2-3, with 10 bases lining up with TRBD2. Per germline, CDR1 KGHSH and CDR2 LQKENI. The CDR3 totals 15 residues. The J segment lost 6 bases and the V segment lost 3 bases, leaving 6 bases of the junction unmatched. The CDR3 sequence: CASSPLAGVIDTQYF. CDR3 DNA: TGTGCCAGCTCACCCCTAGCGGGGGTTATCGATACGCAGTATTTT.

The chain employs TRBV4-2 and TRBJ2-3; 9 bases align to TRBD2. V was clipped by 0 bases and J by 7 bases; unmatched bases: 5. This CDR3 is 15 amino acids long. Germline V CDR1 and CDR2: LGHNA, YNFKEQ. CDR3 loop: CASSQEAGGRYTQYF. CDR3 nucleotides: TGTGCCAGCAGCCAAGAAGCGGGGGGCCGGTATACGCAGTATTTT.

The CDR3 reads CASSVPGQGRAFF. CDR3 DNA: TGTGCCAGCAGCGTTCCGGGACAGGGTCGAGCTTTCTTT. This chain uses TRBV7-3 with TRBJ1-1; TRBD1 matches at 9 bases. This CDR3 contains 13 residues. The germline V gene encodes CDR1 SGHTA and CDR2 FQGTGA. The J segment lost 10 bases and the V segment lost 5 bases, leaving 8 bases of the junction unmatched.

The chain combines TRBV29-1 with TRBJ1-5; tentative D call: TRBD1 (6 bases). CDR1 is SQVTM, CDR2 ANQGSEA, per germline. The V end was cut by 6 bases, the J end by 1 base, with 10 bases between. The CDR3 is made up of 13 amino acids. The CDR3 DNA follows: TGCAGCGTCAGCGACAGGAGCAATCAGCCCCAGCATTTT. It encodes CSVSDRSNQPQHF.

This chain links TRBV3-1 (or the pseudogene TRBV3-2) with TRBJ1-1; D is uncertain. Trimming shortened V by 5 bases and J by 4 bases, and 17 bases separated the two germline ends. Germline values: CDR1 LGHDT, CDR2 YNNKEL (reference sequence). The CDR3 loop spans 15 amino acids. The CDR3 sequence: CASSSLNGGRTEAFF. DNA of the CDR3: TGTGCCAGCAGCTCTCTCAATGGAGGGCGCACTGAAGCTTTCTTT.

V gene TRBV2 combines with J gene TRBJ1-1; maybe TRBD1 (6 bases). The CDR3 is made up of 11 amino acids. The germline V and J ends were trimmed by 4 bases and 9 bases, with 9 bases remaining between them. Per the germline V gene, CDR1 is SNHLY and CDR2 is FYNNEI. The CDR3 region is CASSGGQKAFF. The DNA of the CDR3 is TGTGCCAGCAGTGGGGGACAAAAAGCTTTCTTT.

This clone has just one count. The chain carries TRBV5-4 and TRBJ2-3, with TRBD2 as a possible D gene (5 bases). The V gene's germline CDR1 is SGHNT and CDR2 YYREEE (reference sequence). Trimming pared 0 bases from V and 4 bases from J, leaving 12 bases between. This CDR3 contains 15 residues. CDR3 nucleotides: TGTGCCAGCAGCTTGGAGGCACGAGGGCCAGATACGCAGTATTTT. Translation: CASSLEARGPDTQYF.

The CDR3 DNA reads TGTGCCAGCGGTTCTAGCGTTAGCACAGATACGCAGTATTTT. It translates to CASGSSVSTDTQYF. The rearrangement links TRBV6-5 to TRBJ2-3, with D possibly TRBD2 on 6 matching bases. The CDR3 is 14 residues long. Between the trimmed V and J ends, which lost 8 bases and 0 bases, there was a span of 12 bases. CDR1 is MNHEY and CDR2 is SVGAGI in the germline V gene.

This clone was observed once. The rearrangement uses TRBV2 and TRBJ2-2; D is undetermined. This CDR3 is 11 amino acids long. Germline V gives CDR1 SNHLY, CDR2 FYNNEI. Deletions cut 7 bases from V and 7 bases from J, with 7 bases between. The DNA for the CDR3 is TGTGCCAGCACAGTTGGCGGGGAGCTGTTTTTT. It is translated as CASTVGGELFF.

The chain uses TRBV30 and TRBJ1-6; perhaps TRBD1 as D (6 bases). CDR1 and CDR2 from the germline V gene are GTSNPN and SVGIG (reference sequence). V was pared by 4 bases and J by 1 base, with 8 bases between. The CDR3 has 14 amino acids. This chain's CDR3 is CAWNQGSYNSPLHF. The DNA of the CDR3 is TGTGCCTGGAATCAGGGGTCCTATAATTCACCCCTCCACTTT.

The chain has TRBV5-5 and TRBJ1-2, with 7 bases lining up with TRBD1. Germline CDR1 is SGHKS and CDR2 is YYEKEE (reference sequence). The CDR3 has 14 residues. V was pared by 0 bases and J by 5 bases, with 4 bases of the junction left unmatched. The CDR3 bases are TGTGCCAGCAGCTTGGGGGGACAGTCTTATGGCTACACCTTC. This gives the protein CASSLGGQSYGYTF.

The chain is built from TRBV27 and TRBJ2-7, with 10 positions matching TRBD1. The trim removed 8 bases at V and 7 bases at J, leaving 8 bases unmatched. Germline CDR1 reads MNHEY; CDR2 reads SMNVEV (reference sequence). This CDR3 region has 13 residues. The CDR3 DNA follows: TGTGCCAGCCAAAAGGACAGGGGGGGTGAGCAGTACTTC. As protein: CASQKDRGGEQYF.

The genes are TRBV29-1 and TRBJ2-3; the D gene is possibly TRBD1 (6 bases). The length of the CDR3 is 17 residues. Germline V gene sequence: CDR1 SQVTM, CDR2 ANQGSEA. V was clipped by 7 bases and J by 4 bases, with 27 bases between them. CDR3 DNA sequence: TGCAGCGCGGGCACACTGCGGACACAGGGAGTACCAGATACGCAGTATTTT. It specifies CSAGTLRTQGVPDTQYF.

V gene TRBV4-3 combines with J gene TRBJ1-2; D is unclear. Deletions cut 1 base from V and 7 bases from J, with 16 bases between. CDR3 length equals 15 residues. CDR1 and CDR2 from the germline V gene are LGHNA and YSLEER. The CDR3 nucleotides are TGCGCCAGCAGCCAAGGGGTGCAGGTCGCCGCTGGCTACACCTTC. It yields the protein CASSQGVQVAAGYTF.

This clone was seen a single time. V is TRBV27 and J is TRBJ1-2, with 9 bases lining up with TRBD1. V gave up 5 bases and J gave up 2 bases; unmatched junction bases: 12. In germline, CDR1 is MNHEY, CDR2 SMNVEV (reference sequence). CDR3 length equals 17 residues. The CDR3 loop reads CASSPLQGAPGNYGYTF. CDR3 coding DNA: TGTGCCAGCAGTCCCCTACAGGGGGCGCCCGGGAACTATGGCTACACCTTC.

The rearrangement uses TRBV7-2 and TRBJ2-5, with no clear D. CDR3 length: 13 amino acids. The germline V gene has CDR1 SGHTA and CDR2 FQGNSA. V was trimmed by 2 bases and J by 3 bases, leaving 7 bases between them. The CDR3 nucleotides read TGTGCCAGCAGCTTAATTCTCGAAGAGACCCAGTACTTC. Translated: CASSLILEETQYF.

V gene TRBV11-3 combines with J gene TRBJ2-7; 7 bases are shared with TRBD1. The CDR3 length is 15 residues. The junction had 7 bases not matched to a gene; V was cut back by 0 bases and J by 5 bases. Germline V gene data show CDR1 as SGHNT and CDR2 as YENEEA. The CDR3 nucleotides read TGTGCCAGCAGCTTAGAAGAGACAGGGATAAACGAGCAGTACTTC. Translated: CASSLEETGINEQYF. The complete variable domain, with remaining parts taken from reference TRBV11-3 and TRBJ2-7, reads EAGVVQSPRYKIIEKKQPVAFWCNPISGHNTLYWYLQNLGQGPELLIRYENEEAVDDSQLPKDRFSAERLKGVDSTLKIQPAELGDSAVYLCASSLEETGINEQYFGPGTRLTVT.